These 5 T cell receptor beta chains came from one sample sequenced in a study of blood T cell repertoires in COVID-19. Method: immunoSEQ multiplex PCR; TCRdb's copy keeps in-frame clones and lacks some. The table records fewer than 450,000 clones, roughly 84% of them present only once. Sequencing was carried out using PBMCs or T cells enriched from blood (not recorded which). Source of these receptors: a woman aged 25 to 45 who had recovered from COVID-19.

This clone came up a few times. The chain links TRBV29-1 to TRBJ1-1; 7 bases match TRBD1. Per the germline V gene, CDR1 is SQVTM and CDR2 is ANQGSEA. The trim removed 7 bases at V and 0 bases at J, leaving 5 bases unmatched. CDR3 length: 13 amino acids. In DNA, the CDR3 is TGCAGCGCGGGACAGATTATGAACACTGAAGCTTTCTTT. This encodes CSAGQIMNTEAFF.

The rearrangement links TRBV27 to TRBJ2-5; TRBD2 is a possible D gene (7 bases). Germline assignment: CDR1 MNHEY and CDR2 SMNVEV (reference sequence). With 4 bases removed from V and 5 bases from J, the gap between germline ends came to 14 bases. This CDR3 has 14 residues. The CDR3 region is CASSSWGGRETQYF. CDR3 nucleotide sequence: TGTGCCAGCAGTTCCTGGGGGGGCCGGGAGACCCAGTACTTC.

V and J are TRBV2 and TRBJ2-3; 9 positions agree with TRBD2. Germline assignment: CDR1 SNHLY and CDR2 FYNNEI. The CDR3 is made up of 13 amino acids. Trimming cost V 6 bases and J 4 bases; bases outside gene matches: 2. CDR3 in amino acids: CASSGGGADTQYF. The CDR3 DNA reads as TGTGCCAGCAGCGGCGGGGGGGCAGATACGCAGTATTTT.

This clone showed up many times. This chain connects TRBV9 to TRBJ2-3, with TRBD2 identical over 10 bases. CDR3 length: 16 residues. The germline V gene encodes CDR1 SGDLS and CDR2 YYNGEE. V dropped 1 base and J dropped 4; count of bases not matched to a gene: 6. The CDR3 region is CASSVPKAGGPDTQYF. DNA for the CDR3: TGTGCCAGCAGCGTACCCAAAGCGGGGGGGCCAGATACGCAGTATTTT.

The chain couples TRBV28 to TRBJ1-1; 8 bases agree with TRBD1. The V gene's germline CDR1 is MDHEN and CDR2 SYDVKM. Germline trimming cut 5 bases from V and 7 bases from J; bases unmatched to any gene: 9. The CDR3 runs to 14 residues. CDR3 nucleotide sequence: TGTGCCAGCAGTGCGCCCGGGACAGGCGTTGAAGCTTTCTTT. Translation gives CASSAPGTGVEAFF.